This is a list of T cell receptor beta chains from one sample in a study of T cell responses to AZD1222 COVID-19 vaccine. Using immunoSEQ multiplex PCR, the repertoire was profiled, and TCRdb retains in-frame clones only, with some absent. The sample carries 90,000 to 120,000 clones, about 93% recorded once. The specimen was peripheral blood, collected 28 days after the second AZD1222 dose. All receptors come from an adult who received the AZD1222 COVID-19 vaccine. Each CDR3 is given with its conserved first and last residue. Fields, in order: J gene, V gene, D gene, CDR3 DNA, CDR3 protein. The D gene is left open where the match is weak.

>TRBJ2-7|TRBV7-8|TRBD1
TGTGCCAGCAGCTTAGACAGGGGGCCTTCCTACGAGCAGTACTTC
CASSLDRGPSYEQYF
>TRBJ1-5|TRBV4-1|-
TGCGCCAGCAGCCAAGGAAGCTTCCGGGACGGCAGGAATCAGCCCCAGCATTTT
CASSQGSFRDGRNQPQHF
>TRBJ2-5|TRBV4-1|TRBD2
TGCGCCAGCAGCCAACTGGGACTAGCGGGAGGGAATCAAGAGACCCAGTACTTC
CASSQLGLAGGNQETQYF
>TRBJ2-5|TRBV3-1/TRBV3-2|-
TGTGCCAGCAGCCAAGGCGGATTAGCGTCGTACCAAGAGACCCAGTACTTC
CASSQGGLASYQETQYF
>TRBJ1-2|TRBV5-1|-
TGCGCCAGCAGCTTGGGAGGGCCATCTAACTATGGCTACACCTTC
CASSLGGPSNYGYTF
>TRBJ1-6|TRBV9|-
TGTGCCAGCAGCGTAACCCCCATGAAGGATTCACCCCTCCACTTT
CASSVTPMKDSPLHF
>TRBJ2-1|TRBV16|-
TGTGCCAGCAGCCAAGGTCCCGGGGGCCCTAATGAGCAGTTCTTC
CASSQGPGGPNEQFF
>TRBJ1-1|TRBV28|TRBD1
TGTGCCAGCAGCAGGACAGGCCCCATGAACACTGAAGCTTTCTTT
CASSRTGPMNTEAFF
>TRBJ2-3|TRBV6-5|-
TGTGCCAGCAGTCATACGACTGGGGCCACAGATACGCAGTATTTT
CASSHTTGATDTQYF
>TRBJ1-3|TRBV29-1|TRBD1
TGCAGCGTTGAACGGGACAGCGAAACGAGCTCTGGAAACACCATATATTTT
CSVERDSETSSGNTIYF
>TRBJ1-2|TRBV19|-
TGTGCCAGTAGTCCCTGGACAGCCGAATTTAACTATGGCTACACCTTC
CASSPWTAEFNYGYTF
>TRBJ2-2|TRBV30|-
TGTGCCTGGAGGCCCCCCGGGGCAGGGGACACCGGGGAGCTGTTTTTT
CAWRPPGAGDTGELFF
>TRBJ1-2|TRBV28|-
TGTGCCAGCAGTTTTAGGACGGAATACTATGGCTACACCTTC
CASSFRTEYYGYTF